Shown below are 19 T cell receptor beta chains from a single sample sequenced in a study of identical twins (dated by TCRdb to the mid-2010s). The library was produced with 5' RACE. Sequencer: Illumina HiSeq 2000. Using fastp trimming at Q25 and MiXCR clonotype assembly, TCRdb reanalyzed the public sequencing data and kept in-frame beta chains. CDR3 protein sequences are deduplicated, and each keeps its most common genes and DNA. This sample holds some 630,000 distinct CDR3 sequences; about 7% were observed only once. Jointly, the top ten make up approximately 1.5% of the sample. A further study also used this sample, focusing on yellow fever vaccine responses in identical twins.

Source material: PBMCs. These receptors were obtained from a young woman in good health.

The rearrangement links TRBV28 to TRBJ2-7, with 8 bases that match TRBD1. This CDR3 has 14 amino acids. Germline CDR1 is MDHEN and CDR2 is SYDVKM. V shed 1 base and J 3 bases; nucleotides not matched to a gene: 2. CDR3: CASSLYTGGYEQYV. CDR3 nucleotide sequence: TGTGCCAGCAGTTTATACACAGGGGGCTACGAGCAGTACGTC.

In its sample, this clonotype was seen many times. V and J are TRBV29-1 and TRBJ2-5, with D possibly TRBD2 on 6 matching bases. This CDR3 region has 15 residues. V gave up 5 bases and J gave up 4 bases, with 20 bases separating them. Germline-derived CDR1 and CDR2 are SQVTM and ANQGSEA. The CDR3 sequence is CSVRTTLASGETQYF. The CDR3 nucleotides are TGCAGCGTTCGGACTACGCTAGCGTCAGGAGAGACCCAGTACTTC.

The genes are TRBV7-2 and TRBJ2-1; D is ambiguous. The CDR3 is 13 residues long. The germline CDR1 and CDR2 sequences are SGHTA and FQGNSA. The V end was cut by 5 bases, the J end by 9 bases, with 14 bases between. CDR3 bases: TGTGCCAGCAGCCCCGGGCGGTCGTTTGAGCAGTTCTTC. It specifies CASSPGRSFEQFF.

Many counts were recorded for this clonotype. J is TRBJ2-1 and V is TRBV27; 7 nucleotides align to TRBD1. V trimming: 6 bases; J trimming: 2 bases; junction bases outside the gene matches: 13. Germline V gene data show CDR1 as MNHEY and CDR2 as SMNVEV (reference sequence). The CDR3 has 17 amino acids. CDR3 sequence reads: CASSPVGQGVAYNEQFF. The CDR3 nucleotides are TGTGCCAGCAGCCCAGTTGGGCAGGGGGTCGCCTACAATGAGCAGTTCTTC.

This clonotype was picked up many times. In DNA, the CDR3 is TGTGCCAGCAGTTTGACTAACTATGGCTACACCTTC. It yields the protein CASSLTNYGYTF. The chain recombines TRBV28 with TRBJ1-2, with unresolved D. Trimming shortened V by 3 bases and J by 0 bases, and 2 bases separated the two germline ends. Per the germline V gene, CDR1 is MDHEN and CDR2 is SYDVKM. The CDR3 length is 12 residues.

This clonotype was counted at least ten times. The CDR3 DNA is TGTGCCAGCATCCTCACAGGGGTTGGGAACACCGGGGAGCTGTTTTTT. It translates to CASILTGVGNTGELFF. The chain employs TRBV12-3 or TRBV12-4 and TRBJ2-2, with 7 bases aligning to TRBD1. The CDR3 length is 16 residues. The V gene end was trimmed by 7 bases and the J gene end by 1 base; junction bases not matched to a gene: 9.

This clonotype occurred many times. The chain links TRBV27 to TRBJ2-1, with 11 bases that match TRBD2. The CDR3 totals 16 residues. Germline loops: CDR1 MNHEY, CDR2 SMNVEV (reference sequence). With 3 bases clipped from V and 6 bases from J, the junction kept 7 bases outside the gene matches. CDR3 sequence reads: CASSLVAGGQFNEQFF. The CDR3 nucleotides are TGTGCCAGCAGTTTGGTAGCGGGGGGGCAGTTCAATGAGCAGTTCTTC.

Many counts were recorded for this clonotype. The V and J genes are TRBV4-1 and TRBJ2-6; D gene ambiguous. V was shortened by 1 base and J by 12 bases, with 10 bases between the two germline ends. This CDR3 region has 13 residues. CDR1 is MGHRA and CDR2 is YSYEKL in the germline V gene. The CDR3 spells CASSQARPGVLTF. The CDR3, as DNA: TGCGCCAGCAGCCAAGCCCGGCCCGGCGTCCTGACTTTC.

This clonotype was recorded at least ten times. The gene calls are TRBV5-1 and TRBJ2-3; D not resolved. Germline CDR1 is SGHRS and CDR2 is YFSETQ. Trimming pared 2 bases from V and 0 bases from J, leaving 4 bases between. The CDR3 length is 13 residues. The CDR3 loop reads CASSFPSTDTQYF. CDR3 nucleotides: TGCGCCAGCAGCTTTCCTAGCACAGATACGCAGTATTTT.

This clonotype was counted a few times. The rearrangement links TRBV4-1 to TRBJ2-2; the D is unclear. The CDR3 has 16 residues. Germline loops: CDR1 MGHRA, CDR2 YSYEKL. Trimming pared 4 bases from V and 5 bases from J, leaving 17 bases between. DNA of the CDR3: TGCGCCAGCAGCCCACCGGCGGTGGGTCGGACCGGGGAGCTGTTTTTT. Its translation: CASSPPAVGRTGELFF.

The chain links TRBV4-2 to TRBJ2-2; no definite D call. Trimming removed 0 bases at V and 6 bases at J, with 8 bases between. Germline V gene sequence: CDR1 LGHNA, CDR2 YNFKEQ. This CDR3 contains 14 residues. The CDR3, as DNA: TGTGCCAGCAGCCAAGAGACGGTTTCCGGGGAGCTGTTTTTT. Amino acids: CASSQETVSGELFF.

This clonotype showed up just a few times. V is TRBV5-1 and J is TRBJ2-1; TRBD2 matches 7 bases. The germline CDR1 and CDR2 sequences are SGHRS and YFSETQ. Trimming removed 3 bases from V and 3 bases from J; junction bases left unmatched: 6. The CDR3 runs to 15 residues. The CDR3: CASSSSPGGYNEQFF. The CDR3 DNA is TGCGCCAGCAGCTCCAGCCCGGGGGGCTACAATGAGCAGTTCTTC.

V usage is TRBV20-1 and J usage is TRBJ2-1; TRBD2 might be the D (6 bases). The CDR3 is 15 amino acids. CDR1 and CDR2 (germline): DFQATT, SNEGSKA (reference sequence). Trimming took off 5 bases at V and 5 bases at J, with 19 bases between the two ends. The CDR3 here is CSAQPPTSQHNEQFF. The CDR3 nucleotides are TGCAGTGCTCAACCCCCCACTAGCCAACACAATGAGCAGTTCTTC.

In its sample, this clonotype was seen many times. The chain joins TRBV7-2 to TRBJ2-1; TRBD2 matches 8 bases. Germline-derived CDR1 and CDR2 are SGHTA and FQGNSA. With 0 bases clipped from V and 6 bases from J, the junction kept 4 bases outside the gene matches. There are 15 residues in the CDR3. The CDR3 DNA reads TGTGCCAGCAGCTTAGCTCCAACTAGCGGCAATGAGCAGTTCTTC. Translating it yields CASSLAPTSGNEQFF.

This clonotype has a count of ten or more. The chain recombines TRBV28 with TRBJ2-7; 13 bases match TRBD2. The CDR3 length is 16 residues. The V and J ends lost 6 bases and 5 bases, in that order; junction bases with no gene match: 10. Per germline, CDR1 MDHEN and CDR2 SYDVKM. The CDR3 nucleotides are TGTGCCAGCAGCCCGCTAAGGACTAGCGGGAGTCACGAGCAGTACTTC. Translated, it gives CASSPLRTSGSHEQYF.

This clonotype was observed many times. This chain links TRBV12-3 or TRBV12-4 with TRBJ2-1; no definite D call. This CDR3 is built from 12 residues. The V end lost 3 bases, the J end lost 9 bases, and 9 bases lay between the germline ends. The CDR3 is CASSLRVGEQFF. The DNA for the CDR3 is TGTGCCAGCAGTTTGCGCGTCGGTGAGCAGTTCTTC.

This clonotype was counted between two and nine times. V is TRBV15 and J is TRBJ2-5; D is undetermined. The CDR3 covers 14 residues. V lost 2 bases, J lost 4 bases, and 11 bases lay in between. CDR1 is LNHNV, CDR2 YYDKDF, per germline (reference sequence). CDR3 protein: CATSRLRAGETQYF. CDR3 sequence (DNA): TGTGCCACCAGCAGATTAAGGGCAGGAGAGACCCAGTACTTC.

The chain joins TRBV24-1 to TRBJ2-7; TRBD2 agrees at 7 bases. The CDR3 runs 15 residues. The V and J ends lost 2 bases and 2 bases, in that order; junction bases with no gene match: 5. The germline gives CDR1 KGHDR, CDR2 SFDVKD. The chain's CDR3 is CATSDSGGSAYEQYF. Written as DNA, the CDR3 is TGTGCCACCAGTGATTCGGGGGGTTCGGCCTACGAGCAGTACTTC.

The chain is built from TRBV25-1 and TRBJ1-1, with 10 bases that match TRBD1. Per the germline V gene, CDR1 is MGHDK and CDR2 is SYGVNS. V trimming: 0 bases; J trimming: 1 base; junction bases outside the gene matches: 5. The CDR3 is 17 residues long. The CDR3 DNA follows: TGTGCCAGCAGTGAATATGGACAGGGGGACCCGAACACTGAAGCTTTCTTT. This sequence encodes CASSEYGQGDPNTEAFF.